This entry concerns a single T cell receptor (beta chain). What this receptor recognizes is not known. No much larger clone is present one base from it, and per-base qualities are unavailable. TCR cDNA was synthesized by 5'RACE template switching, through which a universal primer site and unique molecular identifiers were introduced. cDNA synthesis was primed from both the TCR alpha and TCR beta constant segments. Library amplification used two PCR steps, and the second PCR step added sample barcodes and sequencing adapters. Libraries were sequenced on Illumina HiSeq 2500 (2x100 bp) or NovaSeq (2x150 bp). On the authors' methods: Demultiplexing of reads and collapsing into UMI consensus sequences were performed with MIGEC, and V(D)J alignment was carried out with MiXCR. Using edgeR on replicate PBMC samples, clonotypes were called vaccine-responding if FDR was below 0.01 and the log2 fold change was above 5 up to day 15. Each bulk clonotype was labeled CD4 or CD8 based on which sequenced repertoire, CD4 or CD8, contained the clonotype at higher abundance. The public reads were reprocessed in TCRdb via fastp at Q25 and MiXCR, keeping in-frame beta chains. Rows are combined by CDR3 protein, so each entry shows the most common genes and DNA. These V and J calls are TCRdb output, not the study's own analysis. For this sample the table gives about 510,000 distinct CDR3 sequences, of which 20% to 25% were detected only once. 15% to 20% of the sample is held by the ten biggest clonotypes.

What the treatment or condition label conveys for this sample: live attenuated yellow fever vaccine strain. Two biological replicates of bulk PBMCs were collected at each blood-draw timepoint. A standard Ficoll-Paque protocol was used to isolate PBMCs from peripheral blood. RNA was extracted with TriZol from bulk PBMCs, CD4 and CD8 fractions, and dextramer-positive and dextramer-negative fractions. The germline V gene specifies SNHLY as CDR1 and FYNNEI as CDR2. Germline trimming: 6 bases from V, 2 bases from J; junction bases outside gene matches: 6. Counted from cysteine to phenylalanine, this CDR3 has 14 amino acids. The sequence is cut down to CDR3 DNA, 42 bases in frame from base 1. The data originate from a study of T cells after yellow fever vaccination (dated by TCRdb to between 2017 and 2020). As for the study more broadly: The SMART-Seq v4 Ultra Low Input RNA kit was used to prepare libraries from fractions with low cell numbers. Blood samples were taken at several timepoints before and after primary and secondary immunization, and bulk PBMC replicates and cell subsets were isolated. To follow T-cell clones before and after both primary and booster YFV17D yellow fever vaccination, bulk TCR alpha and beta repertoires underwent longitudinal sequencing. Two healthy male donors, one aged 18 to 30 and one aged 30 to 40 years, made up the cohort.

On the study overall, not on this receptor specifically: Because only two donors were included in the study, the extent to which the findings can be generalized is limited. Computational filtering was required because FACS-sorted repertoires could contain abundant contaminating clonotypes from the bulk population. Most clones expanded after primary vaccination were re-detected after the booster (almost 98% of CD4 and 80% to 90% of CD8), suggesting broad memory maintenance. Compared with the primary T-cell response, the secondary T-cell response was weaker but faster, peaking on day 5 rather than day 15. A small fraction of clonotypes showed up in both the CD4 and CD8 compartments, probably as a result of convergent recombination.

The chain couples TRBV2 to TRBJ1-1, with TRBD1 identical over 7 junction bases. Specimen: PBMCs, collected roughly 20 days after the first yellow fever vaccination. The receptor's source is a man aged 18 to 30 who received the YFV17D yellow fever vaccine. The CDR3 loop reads CASRGQTLNTEAFF. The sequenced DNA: TGTGCCAGCAGGGGACAGACACTAAACACTGAAGCTTTCTTT. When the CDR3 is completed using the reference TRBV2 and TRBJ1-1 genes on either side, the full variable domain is EPEVTQTPSHQVTQMGQEVILRCVPISNHLYFYWYRQILGQKVEFLVSFYNNEISEKSEIFDDQFSVERPDGSNFTLKIRSTKLEDSAMYFCASRGQTLNTEAFFGQGTRLTVV.